This T cell receptor beta chain was obtained from a study of blood T cells in healthy people across ages. A second about 7 to 11 cycle PCR used barcoded and J-beta primers. In TCRdb, the 5' RACE reads were re-called with MiXCR into one record per CDR3 protein. This sample has 600,000 or so distinct CDR3 sequences, with about 30% found just once. Trimming stripped 7 bases from V and 0 bases from J, with 12 bases between. The CDR3 sequence is 15 residues long. This clonotype was seen many times. Its antigen is still unknown. Donors were healthy Caucasian individuals from Russia aged about 6 to 95. Study-wide points: Since the PBMCs were unsorted, naive and antigen-experienced cells could not be conclusively compared. In the absence of known donor CMV status, changes in expanded clonotypes were possibly confounded.

The chain is built from TRBV12-3 or TRBV12-4 and TRBJ1-4; D is ambiguous. The sequencing sample was made of blood. The receptor's source is an elderly woman in good health. The CDR3 DNA sequence: TGTGCCAGCACCAGTGGGCCCGCAACTAATGAAAAACTGTTTTTT. Residues: CASTSGPATNEKLFF.